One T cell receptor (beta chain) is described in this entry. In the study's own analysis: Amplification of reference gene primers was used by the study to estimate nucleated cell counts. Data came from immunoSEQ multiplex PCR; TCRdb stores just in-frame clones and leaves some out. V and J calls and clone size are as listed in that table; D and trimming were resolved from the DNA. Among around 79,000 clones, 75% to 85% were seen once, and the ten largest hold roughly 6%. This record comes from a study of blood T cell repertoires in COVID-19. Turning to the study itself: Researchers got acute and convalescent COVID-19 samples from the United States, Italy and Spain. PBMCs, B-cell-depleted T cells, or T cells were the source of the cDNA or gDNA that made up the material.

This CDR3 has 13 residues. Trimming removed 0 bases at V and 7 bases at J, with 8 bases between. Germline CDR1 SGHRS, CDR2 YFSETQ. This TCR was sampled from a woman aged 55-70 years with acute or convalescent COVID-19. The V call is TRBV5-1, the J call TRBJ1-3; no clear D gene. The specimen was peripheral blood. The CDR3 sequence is CASSLGQFNTIYF. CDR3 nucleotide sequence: TGCGCCAGCAGCTTGGGGCAGTTTAACACCATATATTTT.